The next 17 T cell receptor beta chains were all read from a single sample in a study of shared clonotypes between healthy human individuals. Only in-frame clones appear in the TCRdb table, and some are missing; sequencing was by immunoSEQ multiplex PCR. The sample includes over 2 million clones, 95% seen only once; the top ten take 0.1% to 0.15%. Sequencing was performed on naive CD4+ T cells sorted from blood. The subset is: CD45RA+ positively selected. The receptors stem from a man younger than 35 in good health.

This chain joins TRBV7-9 and TRBJ1-4; a possible D gene is TRBD1 (5 bases). The CDR3 runs to 15 residues. CDR1 is SEHNR and CDR2 is FQNEAQ in the germline V gene (reference sequence). Trimming left V 1 base short and J 8 bases short, with 14 bases between. The CDR3 here is CASSLGGVSSEKLFF. The CDR3 DNA follows: TGTGCCAGCAGCTTAGGGGGGGTCAGTTCCGAAAAACTGTTTTTT.

A remark on this clone: This sample includes further DNA sequences coding for the same CDR3. The chain employs TRBV27 and TRBJ2-5; D perhaps matches TRBD2 (6 bases). Trimming removed 0 bases at V and 5 bases at J, with 10 bases between. The CDR3 totals 14 residues. The germline CDR1 and CDR2 sequences are MNHEY and SMNVEV (reference sequence). Here the CDR3 reads CASSLSGAGETQYF. The CDR3 bases are TGTGCCAGCAGTTTATCAGGGGCGGGGGAGACCCAGTACTTC.

The CDR3 loop is CASCPEGRGLRGYTF. Here the CDR3 DNA reads TGTGCCAGCTGCCCCGAGGGCAGGGGACTCAGGGGCTACACCTTC. The chain links TRBV6-6 to TRBJ1-2; D is possibly TRBD1 (6 bases). Trimming removed 8 bases at V and 8 bases at J, with 24 bases between. CDR1 and CDR2 (germline): MNHNY, SVGAGI (reference sequence). The CDR3 sequence is 15 residues long.

V is TRBV5-4 and J is TRBJ2-5, with a weak D call TRBD1 (5 bases). Per germline, CDR1 SGHNT and CDR2 YYREEE (reference sequence). V was cut by 1 base and J by 4 bases, with 14 bases left in between. The CDR3 is made up of 15 amino acids. The CDR3 region is CASSLKSGPLETQYF. The DNA for the CDR3 is TGTGCCAGCAGCTTGAAGTCAGGGCCTTTAGAGACCCAGTACTTC.

This rearrangement joins TRBV6-5 to TRBJ1-2, with TRBD1 matching 7 bases. The V gene end was trimmed by 7 bases and the J gene end by 1 base; junction bases not matched to a gene: 9. This CDR3 is 15 amino acids long. CDR1 and CDR2 from the germline V gene are MNHEY and SVGAGI. CDR3 sequence: CASIRGGGLNYGYTF. In DNA form, the CDR3 reads TGTGCCAGCATCAGGGGGGGAGGACTTAACTATGGCTACACCTTC.

V is TRBV10-3 and J is TRBJ2-4, with D uncertain. The V end lost 0 bases, the J end lost 0 bases, and 9 bases lay between the germline ends. In germline, CDR1 is ENHRY, CDR2 SYGVKD. CDR3 length equals 16 residues. The DNA for the CDR3 is TGTGCCATCAGTGAGTCGTCAGCCCTAGCCAAAAACATTCAGTACTTC. This translates into CAISESSALAKNIQYF.

The rearrangement uses TRBV7-6 and TRBJ2-7; D not resolved. V lost 3 bases, J lost 6 bases, and 15 bases lay in between. Germline V CDR1 and CDR2: SGHVS, FNYEAQ. This CDR3 has 14 amino acids. This chain's CDR3 is CASSFSSAPSEQYF. CDR3 sequence (DNA): TGTGCCAGCAGCTTTAGCTCTGCCCCTTCCGAGCAGTACTTC. The full variable domain, its missing parts supplied by reference TRBV7-6 and TRBJ2-7, is GAGVSQSPRYKVTKRGQDVALRCDPISGHVSLYWYRQALGQGPEFLTYFNYEAQQDKSGLPNDRFSAERPEGSISTLTIQRTEQRDSAMYRCASSFSSAPSEQYFGPGTRLTVT.

The chain carries TRBV29-1 and TRBJ2-7; 11 bases are a match to TRBD2. Losses at the gene ends were 7 bases for V and 6 bases for J; bases not matched to a gene: 8. CDR1 and CDR2 from the germline V gene are SQVTM and ANQGSEA. The CDR3 is made up of 13 amino acids. This chain's CDR3 is CSGQLAGAREQYF. CDR3 bases: TGCAGCGGCCAACTAGCGGGAGCCCGCGAGCAGTACTTC.

The rearrangement links TRBV5-6 to TRBJ1-2, with D hard to call. V lost 4 bases and J lost 4, with 17 bases in between. The CDR3 totals 15 residues. The germline gives CDR1 SGHDT, CDR2 YYEEEE. CDR3 residues: CASSRQIVNTYGYTF. CDR3 sequence (DNA): TGTGCCAGCAGCCGACAAATAGTGAACACCTATGGCTACACCTTC.

The rearrangement joins TRBV6-5 to TRBJ1-5; D remains unclear. Germline V CDR1 and CDR2: MNHEY, SVGAGI. The CDR3 runs to 14 residues. V lost 0 bases and J lost 10, with 13 bases in between. Written as DNA, the CDR3 is TGTGCCAGCAGTTACTCCCTGACCGGAGGCCCCCAGCATTTT. Translating gives CASSYSLTGGPQHF.

CDR3 sequence reads: CASSLEGISSSPLHF. In nucleotides, the CDR3 is TGTGCCAGCAGCTTAGAGGGGATCTCGAGTTCACCCCTCCACTTT. V and J are TRBV7-2 and TRBJ1-6; TRBD1 is a possible D gene (5 bases). V lost 1 base, J lost 9 bases, and 13 bases lay in between. The CDR3 extends over 15 amino acids. In germline, CDR1 is SGHTA, CDR2 FQGNSA.

This clone was detected only once. Germline and junction disagree at one end, which may indicate a read error. The chain employs TRBV4-1 and TRBJ2-4, with D hard to call. CDR1 MGHRA and CDR2 YSYEKL come from the germline V gene. CDR3 length: 14 residues. This CDR3 is CASSQDRNKDIQYF. CDR3 DNA sequence: TGCGCCAGCAGCCAAGATCGGAACAAAGACATTCAGTACTTC.

This chain joins TRBV9 and TRBJ2-1, with 12 nucleotides matching TRBD2. The CDR3 totals 16 residues. The V and J ends lost 0 bases and 2 bases, in that order; junction bases with no gene match: 0. CDR1 is SGDLS, CDR2 YYNGEE, per germline. The CDR3 bases are TGTGCCAGCAGCGTAGCTAGCGGGGGGGCCTACAATGAGCAGTTCTTC. It codes for CASSVASGGAYNEQFF.

DNA for the CDR3: TGTGCCAGCAGCCCGTCCAGGGGGACCTACAATGAGCAGTTCTTC. Translation gives CASSPSRGTYNEQFF. The chain joins TRBV7-9 to TRBJ2-1, with TRBD1 matching 7 bases. Trimming cost V 5 bases and J 2 bases; bases outside gene matches: 6. This CDR3 contains 15 residues. The germline CDR1 and CDR2 sequences are SEHNR and FQNEAQ (reference sequence).

This clone was observed once. The chain uses TRBV2 and TRBJ2-2, with 9 bases lining up with TRBD2. With V trimmed by 6 bases and J by 0 bases, 5 bases remained unmatched. Germline V gene data show CDR1 as SNHLY and CDR2 as FYNNEI. CDR3 length: 16 amino acids. The DNA of the CDR3 is TGTGCCAGCAGCCAAGCGGGGGGCCCGAACACCGGGGAGCTGTTTTTT. Translation: CASSQAGGPNTGELFF.

V usage is TRBV6-5 and J usage is TRBJ2-3; D not resolved. The germline V gene has CDR1 MNHEY and CDR2 SVGAGI. Trimming removed 2 bases from V and 0 bases from J, with 6 bases in between. The CDR3 extends over 14 amino acids. For the CDR3, the DNA is TGTGCCAGCAGTTACGACCCAAGCACAGATACGCAGTATTTT. It specifies CASSYDPSTDTQYF.

The chain combines TRBV5-1 with TRBJ2-2; possibly TRBD1 for D (6 bases). V gave up 0 bases and J gave up 5 bases, with 8 bases separating them. Per germline, CDR1 SGHRS and CDR2 YFSETQ. The CDR3 has 14 amino acids. The CDR3 region has the DNA TGCGCCAGCAGCTTGGAAGGGACAACCGGGGAGCTGTTTTTT. Its translation: CASSLEGTTGELFF. The variable domain in full, completed from reference TRBV5-1 and TRBJ2-2, reads KAGVTQTPRYLIKTRGQQVTLSCSPISGHRSVSWYQQTPGQGLQFLFEYFSETQRNKGNFPGRFSGRQFSNSRSEMNVSTLELGDSALYLCASSLEGTTGELFFGEGSRLTVL.